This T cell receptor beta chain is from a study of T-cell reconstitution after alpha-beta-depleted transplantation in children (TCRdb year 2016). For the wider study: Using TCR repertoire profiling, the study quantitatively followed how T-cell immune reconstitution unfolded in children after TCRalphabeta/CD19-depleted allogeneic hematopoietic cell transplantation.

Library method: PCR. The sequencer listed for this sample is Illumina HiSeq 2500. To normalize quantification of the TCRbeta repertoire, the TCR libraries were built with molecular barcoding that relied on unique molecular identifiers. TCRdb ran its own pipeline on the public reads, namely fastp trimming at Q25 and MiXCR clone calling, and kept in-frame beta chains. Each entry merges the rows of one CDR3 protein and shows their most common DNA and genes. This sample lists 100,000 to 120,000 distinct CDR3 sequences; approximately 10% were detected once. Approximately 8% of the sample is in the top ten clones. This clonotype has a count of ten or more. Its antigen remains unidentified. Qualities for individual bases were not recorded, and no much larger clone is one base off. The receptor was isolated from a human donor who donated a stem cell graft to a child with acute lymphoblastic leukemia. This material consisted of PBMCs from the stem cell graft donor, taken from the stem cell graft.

CDR3 reads: CASVSRRLAGLETQYF. The nucleotides are TGTGCCAGCGTAAGTCGACGACTAGCGGGACTGGAGACCCAGTACTTC. The chain was built from TRBV7-9 and TRBJ2-5; TRBD2 fits 11 bases in the junction. The CDR3 runs 16 amino acids, cysteine and phenylalanine included. Only CDR3 DNA is held: 48 bases, read in frame from base 1. Trimming removed 8 bases from V and 5 bases from J; the gene matches leave 13 bases unexplained. Taken from the germline V gene (reference sequence), the CDR1 and CDR2 loops are SEHNR and FQNEAQ.